The 8 T cell receptor beta chains below were found in one sample sequenced in a study of blood T cell repertoires in COVID-19. Sequencing was performed with immunoSEQ multiplex PCR; in TCRdb, only in-frame clones are kept and a portion is missing. The table has 90,000 or so clones, 86% seen once. The sample comprised peripheral blood. These receptors all stem from a man aged 50 to 59 with active COVID-19.

The gene calls are TRBV10-3 and TRBJ1-1, with TRBD1 as a possible D gene (6 bases). The V gene lost 5 bases and the J gene lost 5 bases, with 18 bases spanning the gap. In germline, CDR1 is ENHRY, CDR2 SYGVKD. The CDR3 length is 15 residues. CDR3: CAISLKGGEWTEAFF. CDR3 DNA: TGTGCCATCAGTCTTAAGGGGGGGGAGTGGACTGAAGCTTTCTTT.

V is TRBV5-1 and J is TRBJ2-3; 7 bases match TRBD2. The V gene's germline CDR1 is SGHRS and CDR2 YFSETQ. The CDR3 sequence is 14 residues long. V trimming: 5 bases; J trimming: 2 bases; junction bases outside the gene matches: 5. The CDR3 sequence is CASSQRGDTDTQYF. For the CDR3, the DNA is TGCGCCAGCAGTCAGCGGGGAGACACAGATACGCAGTATTTT.

This clone occurred a few times. The chain couples TRBV14 to TRBJ1-2; D not resolved. The V end lost 1 base, the J end lost 5 bases, and 11 bases lay between the germline ends. CDR3 length: 14 residues. Germline assignment: CDR1 SGHDN and CDR2 FVKESK. CDR3 amino acids: CASSQASGNYGYTF. CDR3 DNA: TGTGCCAGCAGCCAAGCATCCGGGAATTATGGCTACACCTTC.

In this sample, this clone turned up once. The chain uses TRBV5-6 and TRBJ1-2, with 7 bases matching TRBD1. After removal of 5 bases from V and 4 bases from J, the junction contained 2 bases not matched to a gene. CDR3 length: 12 residues. Per the germline V gene, CDR1 is SGHDT and CDR2 is YYEEEE. The CDR3 here is CASRRDSYGYTF. The CDR3 DNA is TGTGCCAGCAGAAGGGACAGCTATGGCTACACCTTC.

This chain connects TRBV5-1 to TRBJ1-1; TRBD1 matches at 12 bases. Germline V gives CDR1 SGHRS, CDR2 YFSETQ. With 5 bases clipped from V and 4 bases from J, the junction kept 6 bases outside the gene matches. This CDR3 is built from 15 residues. CDR3 region: CASRYGTGGVTEAFF. Written as DNA, the CDR3 is TGCGCCAGCAGATACGGGACAGGGGGCGTCACTGAAGCTTTCTTT.

The chain joins TRBV7-3 to TRBJ2-3, with 7 positions matching TRBD2. J was trimmed by 2 bases and V by 7 bases; bases with no gene match: 6. Germline CDR1 SGHTA, CDR2 FQGTGA. This CDR3 has 14 residues. DNA for the CDR3: TGTGCCAGCACCCCGGGGGGTCACACAGATACGCAGTATTTT. Translating gives CASTPGGHTDTQYF.

This chain uses TRBV14 with TRBJ2-1, with 8 bases lining up with TRBD1. Trimming cost V 4 bases and J 4 bases; bases outside gene matches: 12. Germline V gene sequence: CDR1 SGHDN, CDR2 FVKESK. The CDR3 consists of 17 residues. The CDR3 bases are TGTGCCAGCAGCCCTTGGCTCATCGGGACAGGTTACAATGAGCAGTTCTTC. Translation gives CASSPWLIGTGYNEQFF.

The table lists this clone with a count of one. The V gene is TRBV19, the J gene TRBJ1-1; D remains ambiguous. The germline CDR1 and CDR2 sequences are LNHDA and SQIVND (reference sequence). The CDR3 loop spans 14 amino acids. V lost 3 bases, J lost 2 bases, and 10 bases lay in between. The CDR3 DNA reads as TGTGCCAGTAGTATTCGGCAGACAAACACTGAAGCTTTCTTT. It is translated as CASSIRQTNTEAFF.